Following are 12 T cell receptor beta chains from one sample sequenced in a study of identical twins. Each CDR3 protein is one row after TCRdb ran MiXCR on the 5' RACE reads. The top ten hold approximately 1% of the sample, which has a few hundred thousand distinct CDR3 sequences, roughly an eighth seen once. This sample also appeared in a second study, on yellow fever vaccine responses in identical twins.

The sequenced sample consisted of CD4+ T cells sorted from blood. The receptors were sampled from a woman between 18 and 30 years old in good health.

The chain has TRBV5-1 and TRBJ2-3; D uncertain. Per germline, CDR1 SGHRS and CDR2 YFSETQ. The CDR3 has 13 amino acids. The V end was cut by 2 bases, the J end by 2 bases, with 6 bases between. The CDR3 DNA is TGCGCCAGCAGCTTAACTTACACAGATACGCAGTATTTT. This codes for CASSLTYTDTQYF.

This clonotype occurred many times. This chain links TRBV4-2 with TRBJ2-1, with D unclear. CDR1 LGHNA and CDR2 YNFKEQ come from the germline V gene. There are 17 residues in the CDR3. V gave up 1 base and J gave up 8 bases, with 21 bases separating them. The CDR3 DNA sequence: TGTGCCAGCAGCCAAGCTGCTGGGCGGAACCAAGGGTATGAGCAGTTCTTC. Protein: CASSQAAGRNQGYEQFF.

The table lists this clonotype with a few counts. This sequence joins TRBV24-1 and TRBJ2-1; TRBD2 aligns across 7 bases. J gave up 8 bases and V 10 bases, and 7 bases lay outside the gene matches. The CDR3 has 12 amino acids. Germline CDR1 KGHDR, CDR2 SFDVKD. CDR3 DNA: TGTGCCACTGGGCGGGGGAATTATGAGCAGTTCTTC. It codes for CATGRGNYEQFF.

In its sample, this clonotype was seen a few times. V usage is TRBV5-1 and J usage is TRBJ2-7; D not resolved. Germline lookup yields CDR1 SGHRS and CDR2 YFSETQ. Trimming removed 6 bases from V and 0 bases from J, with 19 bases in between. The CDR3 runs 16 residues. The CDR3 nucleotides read TGCGCCAGCATGTTCGTGGGTGGCCGGAGCTCCTACGAGCAGTACTTC. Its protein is CASMFVGGRSSYEQYF.

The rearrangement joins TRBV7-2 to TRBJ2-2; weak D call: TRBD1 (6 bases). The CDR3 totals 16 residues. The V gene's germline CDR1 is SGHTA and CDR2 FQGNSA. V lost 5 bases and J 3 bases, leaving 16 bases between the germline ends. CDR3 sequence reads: CASSPRVKGDTGELFF. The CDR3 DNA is TGTGCCAGCAGCCCCCGGGTGAAGGGGGACACCGGGGAGCTGTTTTTT. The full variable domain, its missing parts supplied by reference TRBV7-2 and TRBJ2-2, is GAGVSQSPSNKVTEKGKDVELRCDPISGHTALYWYRQSLGQGLEFLIYFQGNSAPDKSGLPSDRFSAERTGGSVSTLTIQRTQQEDSAVYLCASSPRVKGDTGELFFGEGSRLTVL.

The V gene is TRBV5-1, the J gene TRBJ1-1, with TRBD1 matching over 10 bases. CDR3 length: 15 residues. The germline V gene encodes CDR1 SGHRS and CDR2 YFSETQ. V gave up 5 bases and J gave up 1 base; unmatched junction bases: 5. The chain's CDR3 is CASRGTGAANTEAFF. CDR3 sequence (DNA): TGCGCCAGCAGAGGGACAGGGGCGGCGAACACTGAAGCTTTCTTT. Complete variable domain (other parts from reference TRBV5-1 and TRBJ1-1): KAGVTQTPRYLIKTRGQQVTLSCSPISGHRSVSWYQQTPGQGLQFLFEYFSETQRNKGNFPGRFSGRQFSNSRSEMNVSTLELGDSALYLCASRGTGAANTEAFFGQGTRLTVV.

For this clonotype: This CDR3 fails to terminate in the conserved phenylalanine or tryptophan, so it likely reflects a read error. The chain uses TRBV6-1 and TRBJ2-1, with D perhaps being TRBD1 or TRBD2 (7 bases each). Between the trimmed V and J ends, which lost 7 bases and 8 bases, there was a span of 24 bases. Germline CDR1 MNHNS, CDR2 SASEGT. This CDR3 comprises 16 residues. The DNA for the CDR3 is TGTGCCAGCACCGCAGGGGGAGGGGCCCCCACGGATGAGCAGTTCTTA. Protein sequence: CASTAGGGAPTDEQFL.

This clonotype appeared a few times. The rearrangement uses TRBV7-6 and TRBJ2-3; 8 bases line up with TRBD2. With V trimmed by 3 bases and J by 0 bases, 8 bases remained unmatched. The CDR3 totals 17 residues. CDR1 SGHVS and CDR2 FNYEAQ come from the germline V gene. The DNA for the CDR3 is TGTGCCAGCAGCTTCGAATTAGCGGGGACTAGCACAGATACGCAGTATTTT. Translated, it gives CASSFELAGTSTDTQYF.

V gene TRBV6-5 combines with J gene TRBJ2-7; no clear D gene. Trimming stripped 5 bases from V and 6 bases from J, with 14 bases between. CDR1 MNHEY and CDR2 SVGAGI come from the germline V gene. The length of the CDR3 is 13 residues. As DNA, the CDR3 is TGTGCCAGCAGTCATTCTAGTGACCTCGAGCAGTACTTC. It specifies CASSHSSDLEQYF.

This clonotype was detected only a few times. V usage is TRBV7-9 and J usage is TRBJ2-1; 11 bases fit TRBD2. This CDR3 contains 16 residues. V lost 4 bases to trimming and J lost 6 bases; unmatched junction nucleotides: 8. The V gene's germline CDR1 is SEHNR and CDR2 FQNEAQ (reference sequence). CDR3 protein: CASSSKGLADFNEQFF. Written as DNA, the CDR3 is TGTGCCAGCAGCTCGAAGGGACTAGCGGACTTCAATGAGCAGTTCTTC.

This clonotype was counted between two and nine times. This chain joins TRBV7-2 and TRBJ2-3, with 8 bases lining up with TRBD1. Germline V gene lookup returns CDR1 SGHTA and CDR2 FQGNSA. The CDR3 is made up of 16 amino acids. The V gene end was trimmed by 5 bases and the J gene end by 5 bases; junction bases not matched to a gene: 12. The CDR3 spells CASSIMTGVQGDTQYF. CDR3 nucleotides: TGTGCCAGCAGCATCATGACAGGGGTGCAAGGAGATACGCAGTATTTT. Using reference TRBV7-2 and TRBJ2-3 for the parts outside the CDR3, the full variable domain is GAGVSQSPSNKVTEKGKDVELRCDPISGHTALYWYRQSLGQGLEFLIYFQGNSAPDKSGLPSDRFSAERTGGSVSTLTIQRTQQEDSAVYLCASSIMTGVQGDTQYFGPGTRLTVL.

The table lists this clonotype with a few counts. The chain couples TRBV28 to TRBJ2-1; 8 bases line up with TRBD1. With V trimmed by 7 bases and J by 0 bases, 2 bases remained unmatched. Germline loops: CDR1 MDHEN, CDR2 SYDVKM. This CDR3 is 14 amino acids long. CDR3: CASTGTGSYNEQFF. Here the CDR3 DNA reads TGTGCCAGCACCGGGACAGGCTCCTACAATGAGCAGTTCTTC.